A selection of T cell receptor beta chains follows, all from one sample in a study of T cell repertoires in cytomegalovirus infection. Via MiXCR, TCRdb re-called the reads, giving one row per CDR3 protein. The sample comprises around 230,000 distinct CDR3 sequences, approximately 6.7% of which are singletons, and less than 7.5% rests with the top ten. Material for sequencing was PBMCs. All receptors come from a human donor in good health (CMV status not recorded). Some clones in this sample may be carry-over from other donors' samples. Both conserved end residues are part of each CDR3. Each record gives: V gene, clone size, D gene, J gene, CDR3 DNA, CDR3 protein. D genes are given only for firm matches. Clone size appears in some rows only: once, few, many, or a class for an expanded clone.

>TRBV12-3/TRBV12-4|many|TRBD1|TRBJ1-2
TGTGCCAGCAGCCAAAATTGGGCCCCGGACAGGGGAGGACGGTATGGCTACACCTTC
CASSQNWAPDRGGRYGYTF
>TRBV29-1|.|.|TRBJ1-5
TGCAGCGTTGAACAGGCGCCACTAATAGGCAATCAGCCCCAGCATTTT
CSVEQAPLIGNQPQHF
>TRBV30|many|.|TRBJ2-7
TGTGCCTGGAGGGCTACTACCTACGAGCAGTACTTC
CAWRATTYEQYF
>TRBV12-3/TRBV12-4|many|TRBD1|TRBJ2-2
TGTGCCAGCAGCCCGGGACAGGGGGCCACCGGGGAGCTGTTTTTT
CASSPGQGATGELFF
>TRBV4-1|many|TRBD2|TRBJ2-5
TGCGCCAGCAGCCAAGATGGGGCGGGGGTTTGGGAGACCCAGTACTTC
CASSQDGAGVWETQYF
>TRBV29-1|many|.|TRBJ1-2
TGCAGCGTTGAAGACAGGGGTCTGGAATACACCTTC
CSVEDRGLEYTF
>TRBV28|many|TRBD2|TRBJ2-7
TGTGCCAGCAGTTTAGGCGGGGGGGGGGCTAGCGAGCAGTACTTC
CASSLGGGGASEQYF
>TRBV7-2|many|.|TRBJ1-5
TGTGCCAGCAGCCCCCGGGGTGGGGAGGGTGGCAATCAGCCCCAGCATTTT
CASSPRGGEGGNQPQHF
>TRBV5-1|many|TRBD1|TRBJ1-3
TGCGCCAGCAGCCACAATGGCAACAGGGGGCCAGGAAACACCATATATTTT
CASSHNGNRGPGNTIYF
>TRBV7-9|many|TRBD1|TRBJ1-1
TGTGCCAGCAGCTCCAGGACAGGGAAGAACACTGAAGCTTTCTTT
CASSSRTGKNTEAFF
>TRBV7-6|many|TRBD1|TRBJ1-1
TGTGCCAGCAGCAGCTTCAGGGGGGACACTGAAGCTTTCTTT
CASSSFRGDTEAFF
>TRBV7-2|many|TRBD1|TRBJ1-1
TGTGCCAGCAGCTCAAGACAGGGTGGCGCTGAAGCTTTCTTT
CASSSRQGGAEAFF
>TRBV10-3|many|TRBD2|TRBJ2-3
TGTGCCATCAGTGATTCCGGGACTAGCGGGGAGAGGGATACGCAGTATTTT
CAISDSGTSGERDTQYF
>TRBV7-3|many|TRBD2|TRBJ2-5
TGTGCCAGCAGCTTAGAGGGGAGCGGGGGGGAGACCCAGTACTTC
CASSLEGSGGETQYF
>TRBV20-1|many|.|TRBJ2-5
TGCAGTGCTAGAGGTGGCAGGGGAGAAGCAGAGACCCAGTACTTC
CSARGGRGEAETQYF
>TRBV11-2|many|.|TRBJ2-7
TGTGCCAGCAGCTCGAGGGCCCACGAGCAGTACTTC
CASSSRAHEQYF
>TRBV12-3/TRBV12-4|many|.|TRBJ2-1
TGTGCCAGCAGTCCCCTACGAAATGGTGCCCGGACGGCCTACAATGAGCAGTTCTTC
CASSPLRNGARTAYNEQFF
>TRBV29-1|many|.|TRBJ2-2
TGCAGTTCCCTCAAGGTTAACACCGGGGAGCTGTTTTTT
CSSLKVNTGELFF
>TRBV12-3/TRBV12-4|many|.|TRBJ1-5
TGTGCCAGCACCTGGACAGACCTCAGCAATCAGCCCCAGCATTTT
CASTWTDLSNQPQHF
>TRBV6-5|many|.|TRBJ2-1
TGTGCCAGCAGTTACGGCCAGACCTACAATGAGCAGTTCTTC
CASSYGQTYNEQFF